The next 26 T cell receptor beta chains were all read from a single sample in a study of T cells in Graves' hyperthyroidism and ophthalmopathy. Amplification targeted TCR beta CDR3 regions from RNA transcripts. A set of HTBI primers served as the primers for a first-round RT-PCR of the TCR CDR3. A single record per CDR3 protein comes from TCRdb applying MiXCR to the multiplex PCR reads. The repertoire holds under 650,000 distinct CDR3 sequences, with roughly 17% as singletons. Material for sequencing was blood. The receptors were gathered from a woman aged 25 to 39 with Graves' hyperthyroidism.

Turning to this clonotype: One base away lies a much larger clone, so this may be a sequencing read error. The rearrangement links TRBV6-2 or TRBV6-3 to TRBJ2-3; D is ambiguous. This CDR3 has 15 amino acids. CDR1 is MNHEY and CDR2 is SVGEGT in the germline V gene. V was cut by 7 bases and J by 4 bases, with 18 bases left in between. For the CDR3, the DNA is TGTGCCAGCACCACCTCGAGTTCGGCCCCAGATACGCAGTATTTT. Translated: CASTTSSSAPDTQYF.

In DNA form, the CDR3 reads TGTGCCAGCAGCCGGATGGGGGGGGTGAACACTGAAGCTTTCTTT. Translated: CASSRMGGVNTEAFF. This sequence joins TRBV7-9 and TRBJ1-1; weak D call: TRBD1 (5 bases). Germline V gene sequence: CDR1 SEHNR, CDR2 FQNEAQ (reference sequence). The CDR3 length is 15 residues. Between the trimmed V and J ends, which lost 5 bases and 0 bases, there was a span of 13 bases.

The chain combines TRBV6-1 with TRBJ1-1; 8 bases align to TRBD1. V dropped 9 bases and J dropped 4; count of bases not matched to a gene: 10. The CDR3 is made up of 14 amino acids. CDR1 MNHNS and CDR2 SASEGT come from the germline V gene. This chain's CDR3 is CASDRGGLGTEAFF. For the CDR3, the DNA is TGTGCCAGTGACAGGGGAGGGTTGGGCACTGAAGCTTTCTTT.

This clonotype occurred many times. This chain's CDR3 is CASSLGSLRNTGELFF. The CDR3 DNA reads TGTGCCAGCAGCTTAGGGAGTCTCCGTAACACCGGGGAGCTGTTTTTT. The chain links TRBV11-2 to TRBJ2-2; D gene uncertain. The CDR3 totals 16 residues. Germline V gene data show CDR1 as SGHAT and CDR2 as FQNNGV. Deletions cut 1 base from V and 2 bases from J, with 11 bases between.

At least ten counts were recorded for this clonotype. V gene TRBV6-6 combines with J gene TRBJ2-7; D not resolved. Germline-derived CDR1 and CDR2 are MNHNY and SVGAGI (reference sequence). CDR3 size: 13 residues. Trimming took off 2 bases at V and 8 bases at J, with 13 bases between the two ends. In DNA, the CDR3 is TGTGCCAGCAGTTACGGTCAGATGTCGAAGCAGTACTTC. Protein: CASSYGQMSKQYF.

The genes are TRBV6-6 and TRBJ2-1; 14 bases are a match to TRBD2. The CDR3 spans 22 residues. The germline V gene has CDR1 MNHNY and CDR2 SVGAGI (reference sequence). V lost 0 bases, J lost 4 bases, and 17 bases stayed unmatched. The CDR3 region is CASSYSMGPGTSGSRGYNEQFF. CDR3 sequence (DNA): TGTGCCAGCAGTTACTCGATGGGCCCTGGGACTAGCGGGAGTAGGGGGTACAATGAGCAGTTCTTC.

The chain has TRBV28 and TRBJ1-3; 8 bases line up with TRBD1. The CDR3 runs to 15 residues. Looked up from germline, CDR1 is MDHEN and CDR2 is SYDVKM. J gave up 2 bases and V 4 bases, and 4 bases lay outside the gene matches. In DNA form, the CDR3 reads TGTGCCAGCAGTTCGTACAGGGGGGCTGGAAACACCATATATTTT. It specifies CASSSYRGAGNTIYF. Drawing the rest from reference TRBV28 and TRBJ1-3, the complete variable domain is DVKVTQSSRYLVKRTGEKVFLECVQDMDHENMFWYRQDPGLGLRLIYFSYDVKMKEKGDIPEGYSVSREKKERFSLILESASTNQTSMYLCASSSYRGAGNTIYFGEGSWLTVV.

This clonotype was picked up a small number of times. The V gene is TRBV29-1, the J gene TRBJ1-2; D perhaps matches TRBD1 (5 bases). Germline values: CDR1 SQVTM, CDR2 ANQGSEA. Trimming cost V 4 bases and J 2 bases, with 17 bases left between them. CDR3 size: 15 residues. The CDR3, as DNA: TGCAGCGTTGGAGTGGCAGGGAGTTGGAACTATGGCTACACCTTC. It is translated as CSVGVAGSWNYGYTF.

The table lists this clonotype with a few counts. The rearrangement joins TRBV3-1 to TRBJ1-1, with unresolved D. The V gene lost 1 base and the J gene lost 4 bases, with 1 base spanning the gap. The CDR3 sequence is 11 residues long. The germline CDR1 and CDR2 sequences are LGHDT and YNNKEL (reference sequence). DNA for the CDR3: TGTGCCAGCAGCCAAGTCACTGAAGCTTTCTTT. It is translated as CASSQVTEAFF.

This clonotype has a count of ten or more. J is TRBJ2-5 and V is TRBV7-8, with D tentatively TRBD1 (7 bases). Germline values: CDR1 SGHVS, CDR2 FQNEAQ. The V end was cut by 4 bases, the J end by 2 bases, with 17 bases between. The CDR3 length is 16 residues. CDR3 in amino acids: CASSSGTEGTQETQYF. CDR3 in DNA: TGTGCCAGCAGCTCCGGGACAGAAGGGACTCAAGAGACCCAGTACTTC.

Here the CDR3 DNA reads TGTGCCAGCGGCGCGGGACAGGGGGCGTTCGAGCAGTACTTC. Its protein product is CASGAGQGAFEQYF. The chain recombines TRBV6-1 with TRBJ2-7; 12 bases are shared with TRBD1. CDR1 and CDR2 from the germline V gene are MNHNS and SASEGT. V shed 8 bases and J 6 bases; nucleotides not matched to a gene: 8. The CDR3 sequence is 14 residues long.

This clonotype was counted at least ten times. V usage is TRBV20-1 and J usage is TRBJ1-6; weak D call: TRBD1 (5 bases). Germline CDR1 is DFQATT and CDR2 is SNEGSKA (reference sequence). CDR3 length equals 14 residues. V lost 6 bases and J lost 7, with 16 bases in between. CDR3 in amino acids: CSAPVPGGNSPLHF. In DNA, the CDR3 is TGCAGTGCGCCAGTCCCGGGGGGGAATTCACCCCTCCACTTT.

The chain links TRBV6-1 to TRBJ2-1; maybe TRBD2 (6 bases). The CDR3 is made up of 16 amino acids. CDR1 is MNHNS, CDR2 SASEGT, per germline. V was pared by 6 bases and J by 6 bases, with 21 bases between. CDR3 amino acids: CASRGPWGVSPNEQFF. The CDR3 nucleotides read TGTGCCAGCAGAGGCCCCTGGGGGGTTTCGCCCAATGAGCAGTTCTTC.

This clonotype was counted many times. This chain uses TRBV2 with TRBJ2-1, with D maybe TRBD1 (5 bases). The germline CDR1 and CDR2 sequences are SNHLY and FYNNEI. Trimming removed 2 bases at V and 8 bases at J, with 10 bases between. CDR3 size: 13 residues. In DNA form, the CDR3 reads TGTGCCAGCAGTGAAACACAGGCGCATGAGCAGTTCTTC. This gives the protein CASSETQAHEQFF. Supplemented by reference TRBV2 and TRBJ2-1, the full variable domain reads EPEVTQTPSHQVTQMGQEVILRCVPISNHLYFYWYRQILGQKVEFLVSFYNNEISEKSEIFDDQFSVERPDGSNFTLKIRSTKLEDSAMYFCASSETQAHEQFFGPGTRLTVL.

The chain links TRBV2 to TRBJ1-1; no reliable D call. The CDR3 is 14 amino acids. V gave up 6 bases and J gave up 5 bases, with 16 bases separating them. CDR1 is SNHLY and CDR2 is FYNNEI in the germline V gene. The CDR3 region is CASSQGRAGTEAFF. The CDR3 DNA follows: TGTGCCAGCAGCCAAGGTCGCGCTGGGACTGAAGCTTTCTTT.

This chain links TRBV6-1 with TRBJ2-2, with unresolved D. The V and J ends lost 7 bases and 5 bases respectively, with 17 bases between them. CDR1 and CDR2 (germline): MNHNS, SASEGT. This CDR3 comprises 15 residues. This CDR3 reads CASKEDRVGTGELFF. CDR3 bases: TGTGCCAGCAAAGAGGATCGGGTCGGAACCGGGGAGCTGTTTTTT.

On this clonotype itself: Just one base apart from a much larger clone, this may be a read error. The chain uses TRBV7-9 and TRBJ2-7; 7 bases agree with TRBD2. The last part of the DNA fits TRBJ2-1 better; the J call may be wrong. Per the germline V gene, CDR1 is SEHNR and CDR2 is FQNEAQ (reference sequence). This CDR3 region has 17 residues. DNA of the CDR3: TGTGCCAGCAGCTTAGGTCATAGGGCGGGAGTCGGCCACGAGCAGTTCTTC. Residues: CASSLGHRAGVGHEQFF.

This clonotype came up many times. V is TRBV7-6 and J is TRBJ2-1, with TRBD2 as a possible D gene (5 bases). This CDR3 contains 13 residues. Germline V gene lookup returns CDR1 SGHVS and CDR2 FNYEAQ. Trimming took off 5 bases at V and 10 bases at J, with 15 bases between the two ends. Here the CDR3 reads CASSLEGTGEQFF. CDR3 nucleotide sequence: TGTGCCAGCAGCCTAGAAGGTACGGGGGAGCAGTTCTTC.

This clonotype was counted many times. This chain links TRBV6-1 with TRBJ2-1; 8 bases line up with TRBD2. The CDR3 has 14 amino acids. The V gene end was trimmed by 7 bases and the J gene end by 3 bases; junction bases not matched to a gene: 5. Germline values: CDR1 MNHNS, CDR2 SASEGT. The CDR3 region is CASIGAGVYNEQFF. Written as DNA, the CDR3 is TGTGCCAGCATAGGAGCGGGAGTCTACAATGAGCAGTTCTTC.

The CDR3 DNA is TGTGCCAGCAGCGTAACAGAGAGCTCCTACAATGAGCAGTTCTTC. It translates to CASSVTESSYNEQFF. The chain has TRBV9 and TRBJ2-1; no clear D gene. V lost 1 base and J lost 0, with 8 bases in between. CDR3 length equals 15 residues. Looked up from germline, CDR1 is SGDLS and CDR2 is YYNGEE.

This clonotype was picked up many times. This chain uses TRBV28 with TRBJ2-1; D is undetermined. Germline assignment: CDR1 MDHEN and CDR2 SYDVKM. V shed 3 bases and J shed 9 bases, with 15 bases lying between them. The CDR3 extends over 14 amino acids. The CDR3 sequence is CASSFFQTLAEQFF. CDR3 sequence (DNA): TGTGCCAGCAGTTTTTTCCAGACATTGGCTGAGCAGTTCTTC. Variable domain in full (rest from reference TRBV28 and TRBJ2-1): DVKVTQSSRYLVKRTGEKVFLECVQDMDHENMFWYRQDPGLGLRLIYFSYDVKMKEKGDIPEGYSVSREKKERFSLILESASTNQTSMYLCASSFFQTLAEQFFGPGTRLTVL.

This clonotype occurred many times. The rearrangement uses TRBV13 and TRBJ1-1; 8 bases align to TRBD1. This CDR3 comprises 13 residues. CDR1 is PRHDT, CDR2 FYEKMQ, per germline (reference sequence). V dropped 5 bases and J dropped 6; count of bases not matched to a gene: 5. The CDR3 DNA follows: TGTGCCAGCAGCCTGGGGACAGGTGCTGAAGCTTTCTTT. Protein product: CASSLGTGAEAFF.

Many counts were recorded for this clonotype. The chain links TRBV27 to TRBJ1-5, with a possible D match to TRBD1 (6 bases). Germline CDR1 MNHEY, CDR2 SMNVEV (reference sequence). The germline V and J ends were trimmed by 7 bases and 5 bases, with 12 bases remaining between them. The CDR3 runs to 13 residues. CDR3 loop: CASTWGADQPQHF. CDR3 in DNA: TGTGCCAGCACATGGGGGGCAGATCAGCCCCAGCATTTT.

This chain uses TRBV4-1 with TRBJ2-3, with 8 bases fitting TRBD2. J was trimmed by 4 bases and V by 4 bases; bases with no gene match: 7. The CDR3 runs 15 residues. From germline, CDR1 is MGHRA and CDR2 YSYEKL. The CDR3 spells CASSLWTSKSDTQYF. CDR3 nucleotide sequence: TGCGCCAGCAGCCTCTGGACTAGCAAGTCAGATACGCAGTATTTT.

The V and J genes are TRBV5-1 and TRBJ2-2, with TRBD2 matching 13 bases. Trimming at V came to 3 bases and at J to 2 bases, leaving 4 bases not matched to a gene. CDR3 length: 17 amino acids. Germline V CDR1 and CDR2: SGHRS, YFSETQ. CDR3 nucleotide sequence: TGCGCCAGCAGCTGGACTAGCGGGAGCCCAAACACCGGGGAGCTGTTTTTT. Protein sequence: CASSWTSGSPNTGELFF.

This clonotype has a count of ten or more. The chain recombines TRBV6-1 with TRBJ2-2; no definite D call. V lost 2 bases to trimming and J lost 4 bases, with 5 bases between them. Germline V gene data show CDR1 as MNHNS and CDR2 as SASEGT. This CDR3 has 13 amino acids. The CDR3 nucleotides read TGTGCCAGCAGTGAAATAGTCACCGGGGAGCTGTTTTTT. It is translated as CASSEIVTGELFF.